Following are 2 T cell receptor beta chains from one sample sequenced in a study of technical replicates of blood from several donors. The protocol was immunoSEQ multiplex PCR, while the TCRdb copy is restricted to in-frame clones and leaves out a portion. Of about 48,000 clones listed, roughly 90% are singletons. What was sequenced was PBMCs. The receptors stem from a human donor in good health. Some clones in this sample may be carry-over from other donors' samples.

This chain links TRBV19 with TRBJ1-1; D unclear. Trimming cost V 5 bases and J 7 bases, with 11 bases left between them. Germline values: CDR1 LNHDA, CDR2 SQIVND (reference sequence). CDR3 length: 12 residues. CDR3 sequence reads: CASSVGYSEAFF. CDR3 DNA sequence: TGTGCCAGTAGTGTTGGTTATAGTGAAGCTTTCTTT. The full variable domain, completed using reference TRBV19 and TRBJ1-1, is DGGITQSPKYLFRKEGQNVTLSCEQNLNHDAMYWYRQDPGQGLRLIYYSQIVNDFQKGDIAEGYSVSREKKESFPLTVTSAQKNPTAFYLCASSVGYSEAFFGQGTRLTVV.

This clone was detected once. V usage is TRBV7-2 and J usage is TRBJ1-2; 12 nucleotides line up with TRBD1. The V and J ends lost 5 bases and 8 bases, in that order; junction bases with no gene match: 9. CDR1 is SGHTA and CDR2 is FQGNSA in the germline V gene. The CDR3 loop spans 15 amino acids. This CDR3 is CASSPWGQGAEGYTF. CDR3 sequence (DNA): TGTGCCAGCAGCCCTTGGGGACAGGGGGCGGAAGGCTACACCTTC.